Below are 5 T cell receptor beta chains sequenced from a single sample in a study of cytomegalovirus exposure and HLA in healthy donors. PCR was performed using 60 Vbeta and 13 Jbeta primers. Sequencing was performed with immunoSEQ multiplex PCR; in TCRdb, only in-frame clones are kept and a portion is missing. This table holds around 150,000 clones, about 65% found once. Sequenced sample: PBMCs. The source is a middle-aged man in good health and CMV-seropositive.

Comments on this clone: The junction departs from the called germline gene at one end, perhaps through a read error. The chain couples TRBV6-5 to TRBJ1-2; no clear D. The CDR3 is 15 amino acids. The germline V gene encodes CDR1 MNHEY and CDR2 SVGAGI. For the CDR3, the DNA is TGTGCCTGCAGCCCTGGCCCCTTACGGCCTAGAGGCTACACCTTC. It encodes CACSPGPLRPRGYTF.

The V and J genes are TRBV4-2 and TRBJ2-7; 8 bases line up with TRBD1. With 0 bases clipped from V and 3 bases from J, the junction kept 4 bases outside the gene matches. CDR1 is LGHNA and CDR2 is YNFKEQ in the germline V gene. CDR3 length equals 15 residues. The DNA of the CDR3 is TGTGCCAGCAGCCAAGATCGAGGACAGGGCTACGAGCAGTACTTC. The encoded protein is CASSQDRGQGYEQYF.

The V and J genes are TRBV5-6 and TRBJ1-5; perhaps TRBD1 as D (5 bases). Germline assignment: CDR1 SGHDT and CDR2 YYEEEE. Trimming removed 4 bases from V and 10 bases from J, with 21 bases in between. The CDR3 is made up of 15 amino acids. CDR3 sequence (DNA): TGTGCCAGCAGCCCCTATTCCGGGGGGTTTGGTCCCCAGCATTTT. Translated: CASSPYSGGFGPQHF.

This clone was counted only a few times. V is TRBV9 and J is TRBJ2-5; possible D gene TRBD2, 6 bases. This CDR3 has 15 amino acids. Between the trimmed V and J ends, which lost 4 bases and 1 base, there was a span of 14 bases. Germline CDR1 and CDR2: SGDLS and YYNGEE. CDR3 in DNA: TGTGCCAGCAGCAACCCATACGGGGGCCAAGAGACCCAGTACTTC. Residues: CASSNPYGGQETQYF.

This clone has just a few counts. The CDR3 DNA reads as TGTGCCAGCAGTGTAGAGGAACCCTACGAGCAGTACTTC. Translating gives CASSVEEPYEQYF. J is TRBJ2-7 and V is TRBV2; D not certain. V gave up 4 bases and J gave up 2 bases, with 9 bases separating them. The V gene's germline CDR1 is SNHLY and CDR2 FYNNEI. This CDR3 is 13 amino acids long.